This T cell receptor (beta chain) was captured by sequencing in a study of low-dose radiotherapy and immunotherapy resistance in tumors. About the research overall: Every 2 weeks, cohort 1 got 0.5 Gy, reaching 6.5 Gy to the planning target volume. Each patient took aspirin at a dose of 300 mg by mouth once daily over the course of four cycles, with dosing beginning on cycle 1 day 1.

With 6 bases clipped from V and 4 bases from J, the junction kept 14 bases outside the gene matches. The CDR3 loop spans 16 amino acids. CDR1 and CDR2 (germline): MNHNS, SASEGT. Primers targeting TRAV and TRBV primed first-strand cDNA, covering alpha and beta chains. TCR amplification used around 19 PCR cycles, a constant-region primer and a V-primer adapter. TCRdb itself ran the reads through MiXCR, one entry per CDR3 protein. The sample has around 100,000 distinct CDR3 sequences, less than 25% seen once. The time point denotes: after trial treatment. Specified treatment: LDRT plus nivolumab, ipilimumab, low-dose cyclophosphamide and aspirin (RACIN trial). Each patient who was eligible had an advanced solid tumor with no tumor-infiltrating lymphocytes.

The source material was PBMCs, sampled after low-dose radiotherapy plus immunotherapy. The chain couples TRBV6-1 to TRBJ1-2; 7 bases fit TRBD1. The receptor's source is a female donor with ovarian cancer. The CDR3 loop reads CASRTDPRQGSYGYTF. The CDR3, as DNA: TGTGCCAGCAGGACTGACCCCCGACAGGGAAGCTATGGCTACACCTTC.